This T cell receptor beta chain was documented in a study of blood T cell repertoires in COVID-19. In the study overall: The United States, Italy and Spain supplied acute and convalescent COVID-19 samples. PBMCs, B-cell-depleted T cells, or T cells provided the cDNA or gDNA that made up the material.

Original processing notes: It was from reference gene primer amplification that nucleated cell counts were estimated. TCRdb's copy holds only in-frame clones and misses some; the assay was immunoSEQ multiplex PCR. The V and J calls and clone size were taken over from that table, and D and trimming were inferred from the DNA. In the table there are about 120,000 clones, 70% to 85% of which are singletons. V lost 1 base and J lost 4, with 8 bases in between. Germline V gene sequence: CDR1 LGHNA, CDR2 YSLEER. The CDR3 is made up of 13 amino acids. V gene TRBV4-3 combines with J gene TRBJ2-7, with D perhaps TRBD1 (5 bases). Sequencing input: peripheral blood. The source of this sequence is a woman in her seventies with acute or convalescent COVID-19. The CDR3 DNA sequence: TGCGCCAGCAGCCAAGGATCAGGGTACGAGCAGTACTTC. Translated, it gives CASSQGSGYEQYF.